Presented here are 8 T cell receptor beta chains from one specimen sequenced in a study of tumor-infiltrating lymphocytes in primary liver carcinoma. Blood RNA originated from unsorted whole blood, with germline DNA additionally extracted. The researchers produced TCR beta cDNA from 450 to 600 ng total RNA with a constant-region primer. The TCR beta library was amplified through three nested multiplex PCR rounds in a modified ARM-PCR procedure. TRBV1-TRBV30 forward primers paired with a C-beta reverse primer were used in the first two PCR rounds, which ran roughly 10 cycles each. TCRdb re-called the multiplex PCR reads with MiXCR, one entry per CDR3 protein. The sample records 310,000 or so distinct CDR3 sequences, about three fifths being singletons. Sequenced material: peripheral blood. These TCRs come from a young woman with primary liver carcinoma and hepatitis B virus infection.

The gene calls are TRBV5-6 and TRBJ2-3, with TRBD2 as a possible D gene (6 bases). The V end lost 4 bases, the J end lost 2 bases, and 11 bases lay between the germline ends. Germline CDR1 is SGHDT and CDR2 is YYEEEE. The CDR3 has 14 amino acids. The CDR3 region has the DNA TGTGCCAGCAGCGGTAGCGGTTACACAGATACGCAGTATTTT. It translates to CASSGSGYTDTQYF.

This chain links TRBV11-2 with TRBJ1-3, with D uncertain. This CDR3 has 11 amino acids. Germline loops: CDR1 SGHAT, CDR2 FQNNGV. V was clipped by 10 bases and J by 8 bases, with 12 bases between them. The CDR3: CATGRGDTIYF. The CDR3, as DNA: TGTGCCACCGGGAGAGGAGACACCATATATTTT.

This clonotype came up a few times. The chain recombines TRBV30 with TRBJ2-3; D uncertain. The CDR3 contains 14 residues. CDR1 is GTSNPN and CDR2 is SVGIG in the germline V gene (reference sequence). V was shortened by 2 bases and J by 2 bases, with 11 bases between the two germline ends. For the CDR3, the DNA is TGTGCCTGGAGTAGACCCACCCACACAGATACGCAGTATTTT. This sequence encodes CAWSRPTHTDTQYF.

Details on this clonotype: The junction does not match germline at one end; this may be a read error. The rearrangement uses TRBV7-8 and TRBJ2-3; D remains unclear. The CDR3 runs to 13 residues. Per the germline V gene, CDR1 is SGHVS and CDR2 is FQNEAQ. CDR3 nucleotide sequence: TGTGTCAGCAGACTTCAGAGGACAGATACGCAGTATTTT. It is translated as CVSRLQRTDTQYF.

There are many counts of this clonotype. This chain links TRBV6-5 with TRBJ1-4; unclear D gene. The CDR3 spans 13 residues. Deletions cut 6 bases from V and 6 bases from J, with 11 bases between. Per germline, CDR1 MNHEY and CDR2 SVGAGI. Here the CDR3 reads CASSHDGDEKLFF. In DNA form, the CDR3 reads TGTGCCAGCAGCCACGACGGGGATGAAAAACTGTTTTTT.

Many counts were recorded for this clonotype. The V gene is TRBV12-3 or TRBV12-4, the J gene TRBJ1-5; possible D gene TRBD1, 6 bases. V was pared by 6 bases and J by 6 bases, with 15 bases between. This CDR3 contains 14 residues. Here the CDR3 reads CASSLGQTVQPQHF. CDR3 nucleotide sequence: TGTGCCAGCAGCCTTGGACAGACAGTTCAGCCCCAGCATTTT.

The genes are TRBV5-1 and TRBJ1-1; 8 bases line up with TRBD1. The V gene end was trimmed by 0 bases and the J gene end by 7 bases; junction bases not matched to a gene: 5. There are 14 residues in the CDR3. CDR1 SGHRS and CDR2 YFSETQ come from the germline V gene. The CDR3 DNA reads as TGCGCCAGCAGCTTGGAGACAGGGGTCAGTGAAGCTTTCTTT. Translation: CASSLETGVSEAFF.

The rearrangement links TRBV6-2 or TRBV6-3 to TRBJ2-5; D is possibly TRBD1 or TRBD2 (5 bases each). There are 17 residues in the CDR3. Trimming shortened V by 5 bases and J by 5 bases, and 24 bases separated the two germline ends. Germline V gene data show CDR1 as MNHEY and CDR2 as SVGEGT. CDR3 residues: CASSARRDAPWGETQYF. The CDR3 coding sequence is TGTGCCAGCAGTGCACGACGGGACGCACCCTGGGGGGAGACCCAGTACTTC.